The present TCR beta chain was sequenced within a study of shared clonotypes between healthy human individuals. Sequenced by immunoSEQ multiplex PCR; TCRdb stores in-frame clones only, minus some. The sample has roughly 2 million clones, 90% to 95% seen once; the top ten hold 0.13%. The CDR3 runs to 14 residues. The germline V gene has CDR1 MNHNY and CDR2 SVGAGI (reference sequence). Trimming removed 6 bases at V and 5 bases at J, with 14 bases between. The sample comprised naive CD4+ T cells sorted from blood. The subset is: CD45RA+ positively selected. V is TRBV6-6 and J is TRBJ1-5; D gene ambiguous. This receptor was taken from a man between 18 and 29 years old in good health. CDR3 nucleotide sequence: TGTGCCAGCAGCATGGAGAGACGGGATCAGCCCCAGCATTTT. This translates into CASSMERRDQPQHF.